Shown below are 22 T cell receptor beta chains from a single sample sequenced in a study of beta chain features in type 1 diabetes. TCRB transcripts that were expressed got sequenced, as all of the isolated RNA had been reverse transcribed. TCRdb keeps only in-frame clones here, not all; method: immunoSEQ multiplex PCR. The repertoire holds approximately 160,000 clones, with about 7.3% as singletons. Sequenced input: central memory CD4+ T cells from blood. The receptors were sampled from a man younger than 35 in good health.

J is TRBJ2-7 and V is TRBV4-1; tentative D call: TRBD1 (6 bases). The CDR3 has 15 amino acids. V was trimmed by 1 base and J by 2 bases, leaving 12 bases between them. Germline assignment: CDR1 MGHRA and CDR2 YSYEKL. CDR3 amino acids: CASSQAPDRTYEQYF. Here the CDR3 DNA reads TGCGCCAGCAGCCAAGCCCCGGACAGAACCTACGAGCAGTACTTC.

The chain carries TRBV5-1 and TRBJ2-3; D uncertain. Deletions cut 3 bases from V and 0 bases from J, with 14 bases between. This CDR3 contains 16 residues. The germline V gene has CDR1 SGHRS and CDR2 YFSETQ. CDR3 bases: TGCGCCAGCAGCTGGAGATCGACCCCTAGCACAGATACGCAGTATTTT. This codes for CASSWRSTPSTDTQYF.

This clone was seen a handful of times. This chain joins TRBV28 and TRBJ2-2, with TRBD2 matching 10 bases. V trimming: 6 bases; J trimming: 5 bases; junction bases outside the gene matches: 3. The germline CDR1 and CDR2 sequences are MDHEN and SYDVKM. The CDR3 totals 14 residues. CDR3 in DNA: TGTGCCAGCAGCCTAGCGGGAGATACCGGGGAGCTGTTTTTT. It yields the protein CASSLAGDTGELFF. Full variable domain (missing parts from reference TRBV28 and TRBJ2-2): DVKVTQSSRYLVKRTGEKVFLECVQDMDHENMFWYRQDPGLGLRLIYFSYDVKMKEKGDIPEGYSVSREKKERFSLILESASTNQTSMYLCASSLAGDTGELFFGEGSRLTVL.

For the CDR3, the DNA is TGTGCCAGCAGTCCAAGCGGTACGGACTGGGAGACCCAGTACTTC. It codes for CASSPSGTDWETQYF. The rearrangement links TRBV6-1 to TRBJ2-5; TRBD2 is a possible D gene (5 bases). Germline values: CDR1 MNHNS, CDR2 SASEGT. The CDR3 runs 15 residues. Trimming took off 5 bases at V and 5 bases at J, with 18 bases between the two ends.

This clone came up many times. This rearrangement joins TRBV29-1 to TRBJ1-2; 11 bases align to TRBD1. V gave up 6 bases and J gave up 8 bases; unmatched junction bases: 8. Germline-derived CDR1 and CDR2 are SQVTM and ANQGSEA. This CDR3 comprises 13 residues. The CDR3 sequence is CSVPDRGLWGYTF. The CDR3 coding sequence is TGCAGCGTCCCGGACAGGGGGCTCTGGGGCTACACCTTC.

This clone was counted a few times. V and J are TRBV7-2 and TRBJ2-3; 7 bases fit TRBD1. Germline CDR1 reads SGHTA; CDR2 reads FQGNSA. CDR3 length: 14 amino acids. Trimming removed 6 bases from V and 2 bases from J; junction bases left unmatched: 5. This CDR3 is CASRPGQNTDTQYF. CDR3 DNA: TGTGCCAGCAGGCCGGGACAGAACACAGATACGCAGTATTTT.

Here the CDR3 reads CASRIGTQDTDTQYF. As DNA, the CDR3 is TGCGCCAGCAGGATCGGGACTCAAGACACAGATACGCAGTATTTT. The chain carries TRBV5-1 and TRBJ2-3; D may be TRBD2 (6 bases). Trimming removed 5 bases from V and 2 bases from J, with 15 bases in between. The germline gives CDR1 SGHRS, CDR2 YFSETQ. This CDR3 comprises 15 residues.

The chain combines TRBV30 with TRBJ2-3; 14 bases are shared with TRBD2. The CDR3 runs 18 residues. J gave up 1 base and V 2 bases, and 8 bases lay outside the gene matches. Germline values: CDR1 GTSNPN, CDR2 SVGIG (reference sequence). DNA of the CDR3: TGTGCCTGGAGTACCGATCCGGGACTAGCGGGGGGCACAGATACGCAGTATTTT. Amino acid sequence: CAWSTDPGLAGGTDTQYF.

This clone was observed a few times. CDR3 residues: CASSLSREGASEQYF. The CDR3 DNA reads TGTGCCAGCAGTTTATCGAGGGAGGGTGCCTCCGAGCAGTACTTC. The chain carries TRBV27 and TRBJ2-7, with 7 bases aligning to TRBD2. Per the germline V gene, CDR1 is MNHEY and CDR2 is SMNVEV (reference sequence). CDR3 length: 15 amino acids. Losses at the gene ends were 0 bases for V and 6 bases for J; bases not matched to a gene: 8.

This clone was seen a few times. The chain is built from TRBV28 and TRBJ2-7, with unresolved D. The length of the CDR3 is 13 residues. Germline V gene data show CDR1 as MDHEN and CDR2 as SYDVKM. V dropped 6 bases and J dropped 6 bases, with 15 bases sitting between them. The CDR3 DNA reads TGTGCCAGCAGCCCAAACACGCTCGCCGAGCAGTACTTC. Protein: CASSPNTLAEQYF.

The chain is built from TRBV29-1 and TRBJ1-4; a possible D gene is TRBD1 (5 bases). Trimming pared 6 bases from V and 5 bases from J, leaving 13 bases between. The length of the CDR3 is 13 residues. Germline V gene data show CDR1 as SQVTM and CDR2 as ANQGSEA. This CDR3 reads CSVSGTGNEKLFF. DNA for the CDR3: TGCAGCGTAAGTGGGACTGGGAATGAAAAACTGTTTTTT. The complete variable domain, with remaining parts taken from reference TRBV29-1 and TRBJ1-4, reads SAVISQKPSRDICQRGTSLTIQCQVDSQVTMMFWYRQQPGQSLTLIATANQGSEATYESGFVIDKFPISRPNLTFSTLTVSNMSPEDSSIYLCSVSGTGNEKLFFGSGTQLSVL.

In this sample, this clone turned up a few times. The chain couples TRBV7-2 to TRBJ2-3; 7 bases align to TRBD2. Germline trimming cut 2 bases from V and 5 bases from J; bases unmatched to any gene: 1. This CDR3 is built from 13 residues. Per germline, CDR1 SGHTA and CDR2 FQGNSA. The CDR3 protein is CASSLSGKDTQYF. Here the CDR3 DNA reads TGTGCCAGCAGCTTAAGCGGGAAAGATACGCAGTATTTT.

The CDR3 DNA is TGTGCCAGCAGCTTAGTTCGGGGGGACTCTGGGGCCAACGTCCTGACTTTC. This sequence encodes CASSLVRGDSGANVLTF. The J gene is TRBJ2-6, the V gene TRBV7-2; 7 positions match TRBD2. The CDR3 has 17 residues. Germline values: CDR1 SGHTA, CDR2 FQGNSA. V lost 1 base, J lost 0 bases, and 3 bases stayed unmatched.

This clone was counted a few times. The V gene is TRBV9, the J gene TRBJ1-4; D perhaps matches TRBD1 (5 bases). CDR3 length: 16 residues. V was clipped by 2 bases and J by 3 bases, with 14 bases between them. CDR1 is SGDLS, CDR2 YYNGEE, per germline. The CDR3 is CASSVMGQPSNEKLFF. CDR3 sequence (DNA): TGTGCCAGCAGCGTCATGGGGCAGCCTTCTAATGAAAAACTGTTTTTT. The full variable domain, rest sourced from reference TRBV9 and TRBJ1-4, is DSGVTQTPKHLITATGQRVTLRCSPRSGDLSVYWYQQSLDQGLQFLIQYYNGEERAKGNILERFSAQQFPDLHSELNLSSLELGDSALYFCASSVMGQPSNEKLFFGSGTQLSVL.

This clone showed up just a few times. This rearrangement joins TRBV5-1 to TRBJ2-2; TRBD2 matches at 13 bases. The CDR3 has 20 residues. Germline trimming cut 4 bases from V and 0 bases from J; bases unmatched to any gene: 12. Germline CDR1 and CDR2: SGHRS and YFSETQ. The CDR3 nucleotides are TGCGCCAGCAGCAACCGGACTAGCGGGAGCTTGACAGCGAACACCGGGGAGCTGTTTTTT. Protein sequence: CASSNRTSGSLTANTGELFF.

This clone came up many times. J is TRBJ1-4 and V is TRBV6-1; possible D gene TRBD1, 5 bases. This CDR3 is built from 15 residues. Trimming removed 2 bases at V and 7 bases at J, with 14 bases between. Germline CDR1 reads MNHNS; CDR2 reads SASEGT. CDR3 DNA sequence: TGTGCCAGCAGTGAATTTTTCCAGGGTAGTGAAAAACTGTTTTTT. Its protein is CASSEFFQGSEKLFF.

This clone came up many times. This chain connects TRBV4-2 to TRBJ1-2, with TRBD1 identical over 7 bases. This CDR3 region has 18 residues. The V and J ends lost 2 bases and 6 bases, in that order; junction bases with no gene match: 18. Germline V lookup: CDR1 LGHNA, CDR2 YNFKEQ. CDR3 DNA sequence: TGTGCCAGCAGCCAATGGGGGAAAGAAGTTACAGGGGTGGATGGCTACACCTTC. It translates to CASSQWGKEVTGVDGYTF.

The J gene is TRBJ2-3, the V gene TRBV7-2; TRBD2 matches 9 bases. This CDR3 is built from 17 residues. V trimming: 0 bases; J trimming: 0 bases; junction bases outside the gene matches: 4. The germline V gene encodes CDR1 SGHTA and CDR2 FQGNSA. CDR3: CASSLAITSGSTDTQYF. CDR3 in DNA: TGTGCCAGCAGCTTAGCGATTACTAGCGGGAGCACAGATACGCAGTATTTT.

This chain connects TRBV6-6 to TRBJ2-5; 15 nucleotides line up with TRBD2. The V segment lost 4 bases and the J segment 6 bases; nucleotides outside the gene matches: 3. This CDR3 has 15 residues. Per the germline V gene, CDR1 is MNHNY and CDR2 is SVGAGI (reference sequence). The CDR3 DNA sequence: TGTGCCAGCAGTTCGGGACTAGCGGGGGGAAAGACCCAGTACTTC. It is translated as CASSSGLAGGKTQYF.

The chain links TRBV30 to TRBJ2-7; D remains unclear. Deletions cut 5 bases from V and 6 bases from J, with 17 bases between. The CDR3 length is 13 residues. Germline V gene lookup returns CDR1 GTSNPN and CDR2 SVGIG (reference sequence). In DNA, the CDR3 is TGTGCCTGGGCGAGTTCCCATATCGGCGAGCAGTACTTC. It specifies CAWASSHIGEQYF.

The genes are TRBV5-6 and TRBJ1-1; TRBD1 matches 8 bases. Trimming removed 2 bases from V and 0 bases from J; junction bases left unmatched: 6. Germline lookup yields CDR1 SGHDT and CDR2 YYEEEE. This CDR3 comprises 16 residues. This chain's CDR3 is CASSLGGQGMNTEAFF. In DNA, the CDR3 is TGTGCCAGCAGCTTAGGAGGACAGGGAATGAACACTGAAGCTTTCTTT. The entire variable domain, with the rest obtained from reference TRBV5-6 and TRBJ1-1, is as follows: DAGVTQSPTHLIKTRGQQVTLRCSPKSGHDTVSWYQQALGQGPQFIFQYYEEEERQRGNFPDRFSGHQFPNYSSELNVNALLLGDSALYLCASSLGGQGMNTEAFFGQGTRLTVV.

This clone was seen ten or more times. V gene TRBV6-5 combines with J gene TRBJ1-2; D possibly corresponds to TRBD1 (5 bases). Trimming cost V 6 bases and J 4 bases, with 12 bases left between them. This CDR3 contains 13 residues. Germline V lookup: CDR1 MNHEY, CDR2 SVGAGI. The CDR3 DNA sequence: TGTGCCAGCAGCTCAGGGCAGGGCTATGGCTACACCTTC. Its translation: CASSSGQGYGYTF.